This T cell receptor beta chain is from a study of cytomegalovirus exposure and HLA in healthy donors. As for the study in general: When 300 to 400 donors were genotyped, 81% of them were found to fall in the Caucasian-associated ancestry cluster. Study findings and constraints: Rates of TCR association differed by HLA locus in a later analysis, with DRB1 highest and HLA-C lowest. Cytomegalovirus association was assigned to more than 150 TCR beta chains. Later analysis associated a missense DCLRE1C variant with TCR beta V- and J-gene trimming.

Concerning this clone itself: The antigen is unknown.

The PCR used 60 Vbeta and 13 Jbeta primers. Data came from immunoSEQ multiplex PCR; TCRdb stores just in-frame clones and leaves some out. This sample has about 92,000 clones, with approximately 84% found just once. V was clipped by 4 bases and J by 2 bases; unmatched bases: 7. The V gene's germline CDR1 is GTSNPN and CDR2 SVGIG (reference sequence). This CDR3 comprises 15 residues. The chain recombines TRBV30 with TRBJ2-2; 7 bases match TRBD2. The TCR originated in a girl between 2 and 10 years old in good health and CMV-seropositive. The material sequenced was PBMCs. The CDR3 region has the DNA TGTGCCTGGATTGGTTTAGCGGGTAACACCGGGGAGCTGTTTTTT. It yields the protein CAWIGLAGNTGELFF.